The present entry profiles one TCR beta chain with its context. The antigen remains unidentified. The data stem from a study of CD8 T cells in Susac syndrome. In the study overall: Treatment at blood withdrawal was none, corticosteroids, or intravenous immunoglobulin alone in Susac syndrome patients. The study's findings and limits: An acknowledgment was made by the study that its TCR sequencing and HLA analysis involved relatively few individuals.

The CDR3 has 13 residues. V was clipped by 4 bases and J by 1 base; unmatched bases: 3. CDR1 DFQATT and CDR2 SNEGSKA come from the germline V gene (reference sequence). In contrast to the negatively isolated CD8+ and CD4+ T cells, TEMRA cells were FACS-enriched. After extraction with the RNeasy kit, 0.5 to 1 ug of the RNA was reverse transcribed using random hexamers. The method of amplification for TCR beta CDR3 was immunoSEQ multiplex PCR, covering 54 Vbeta and 13 Jbeta. TCRdb fed the immunoSEQ multiplex PCR reads into MiXCR, producing one record per CDR3 protein. The repertoire includes roughly 250,000 distinct CDR3 sequences, about 96% of them detected once, and around 0.1% sits in the top ten.

The chain combines TRBV20-1 with TRBJ2-7; TRBD2 matches at 8 bases. What was sequenced was CD4+ T cells from PBMCs. The receptor comes from a human donor with Susac syndrome. The CDR3 loop reads CSATLAGSYEQYF. CDR3 nucleotide sequence: TGCAGTGCTACCTTAGCGGGGTCCTACGAGCAGTACTTC.